This TCR beta chain was obtained from a study of control samples from healthy donors and cancer patients. Only in-frame clones appear in the TCRdb table, and some are missing; sequencing was by immunoSEQ multiplex PCR. There are 160,000 or so clones in the sample; approximately 94% occur only once, and roughly 15% lies in the top ten. The sample was PBMCs. The sequence was obtained from a man aged 55 to 70 with colorectal cancer.

CDR3 amino acids: CATRSGGAEQETQYF. The CDR3 bases are TGTGCCACCCGTTCCGGGGGCGCGGAGCAAGAGACCCAGTACTTC. The chain carries TRBV28 and TRBJ2-5, with D perhaps given as TRBD1 or TRBD2 (6 bases each). The V gene's germline CDR1 is MDHEN and CDR2 SYDVKM. V lost 10 bases and J 2 bases, leaving 20 bases between the germline ends. This CDR3 is 15 amino acids long.